The rows below give T cell receptor beta chains drawn from one sample of a study of blood T cells in healthy people across ages. TCRdb analysed the 5' RACE reads with MiXCR anew, one entry per CDR3 protein. Counted here are 1.8 million or so distinct CDR3 sequences, about two fifths occurring once; the ten biggest clones make up more than 20%. Sequenced material: blood. The origin of the receptors is a human donor in good health. Both conserved end residues are part of each CDR3. D genes are given only for firm matches. Clone size appears in some rows only: once, few, many, or a class for an expanded clone.

.	TRBV15	.	TRBJ1-1	CATSRDRGSHTEAFF	TGTGCCACCAGCAGAGATCGGGGTTCCCACACTGAAGCTTTCTTT
.	TRBV2	.	TRBJ2-1	CASRLSYFEQFF	TGTGCCAGCAGACTTTCTTACTTTGAGCAGTTCTTC
few	TRBV12-3/TRBV12-4	.	TRBJ2-5	CASKAANQETQYF	TGTGCCAGCAAAGCAGCAAATCAAGAGACCCAGTACTTC
few	TRBV15	.	TRBJ1-1	CATSGQANTEAFF	TGTGCCACCAGCGGGCAGGCGAACACTGAAGCTTTCTTT
.	TRBV6-1	.	TRBJ1-5	CASRGFSNQPQHF	TGTGCCAGCAGGGGGTTTAGCAATCAGCCCCAGCATTTT
.	TRBV14	.	TRBJ2-7	CASSQGGAGSYEQYF	TGTGCCAGCAGCCAAGGAGGAGCGGGTAGCTACGAGCAGTACTTC
.	TRBV20-1	TRBD2	TRBJ2-1	CSARDLGGGSYNEQFF	TGCAGTGCTAGAGATTTGGGGGGAGGGTCCTACAATGAGCAGTTCTTC
few	TRBV6-1	TRBD1	TRBJ2-7	CASSVQGQSSYEQYF	TGTGCCAGCAGCGTACAGGGACAGAGCTCCTACGAGCAGTACTTC
.	TRBV4-3	.	TRBJ1-5	CASSQDGVGGSNQPQHF	TGCGCCAGCAGCCAAGATGGGGTTGGGGGGAGCAATCAGCCCCAGCATTTT
.	TRBV12-3/TRBV12-4	.	TRBJ2-2	CASRLRGELFF	TGTGCCAGCAGACTCCGAGGGGAGCTGTTTTTT
.	TRBV4-1	.	TRBJ1-2	CASSRGLRGNYGCTF	TGCGCCAGCAGCCGTGGACTACGGGGTAACTATGGCTGCACCTTC
many	TRBV20-1	.	TRBJ2-3	CSARPGTSTDTQYF	TGCAGTGCTAGGCCGGGAACTAGCACAGATACGCAGTATTTT
few	TRBV27	TRBD2	TRBJ2-7	CASSHRTSVHNEQYF	TGTGCCAGCAGTCACCGGACTAGCGTGCACAATGAGCAGTACTTC
few	TRBV6-2/TRBV6-3	.	TRBJ2-3	CASSYAQQHTDTQYF	TGTGCCAGCAGTTACGCTCAACAACACACAGATACGCAGTATTTT
.	TRBV6-6	.	TRBJ1-1	CASRLEQGIFVGAFF	TGTGCCAGCAGGCTGGAGCAAGGGATTTTTGTCGGAGCTTTCTTT
.	TRBV27	.	TRBJ2-1	CATTKLRGSYSEQFF	TGTGCCACCACTAAACTCCGGGGTTCCTACAGTGAGCAGTTCTTC
.	TRBV7-2	TRBD1	TRBJ1-4	CASSLAGQGTTEKLFF	TGTGCCAGCAGCTTGGCCGGACAGGGGACGACTGAAAAACTGTTTTTT
.	TRBV29-1	TRBD2	TRBJ2-3	CSGGLASDTQYF	TGCAGCGGCGGACTAGCTTCAGATACGCAGTATTTT
few	TRBV2	.	TRBJ1-2	CASSGIRAYGYTF	TGTGCCAGCAGTGGAATCAGAGCTTATGGCTACACCTTC
.	TRBV28	.	TRBJ1-5	CASSLGGAEYSNQPQHF	TGTGCCAGCAGTCTTGGGGGGGCAGAATATAGCAATCAGCCCCAGCATTTT
.	TRBV4-2	TRBD1	TRBJ1-2	CASSQDPGQGIYGYTF	TGTGCCAGCAGCCAAGACCCCGGACAGGGGATCTATGGCTACACCTTC
few	TRBV6-2/TRBV6-3	.	TRBJ2-1	CATTSGNEQFF	TGTGCCACTACGAGTGGCAATGAGCAGTTCTTC
.	TRBV7-2	.	TRBJ1-2	CASSLDPYYGYTF	TGTGCCAGCAGCTTAGACCCCTACTATGGCTACACCTTC
.	TRBV3-1	.	TRBJ1-2	CASSQDWAGNGGYTF	TGTGCCAGCAGCCAAGATTGGGCAGGGAACGGAGGCTACACCTTC
.	TRBV6-2/TRBV6-3	.	TRBJ1-5	CASRPTNWHKVGNQPQHF	TGTGCCAGCAGACCCACAAATTGGCACAAGGTTGGCAATCAGCCCCAGCATTTT
few	TRBV7-9	.	TRBJ2-7	CASSPLGNYEQYF	TGTGCCAGCAGCCCCTTAGGGAACTACGAGCAGTACTTC
.	TRBV20-1	TRBD2	TRBJ2-1	CSARNSQAGSYNEQFF	TGCAGTGCTAGAAATAGTCAAGCGGGGTCCTACAATGAGCAGTTCTTC
.	TRBV1	.	TRBJ2-1	CTSSQDSTSGGPDEQFF	TGCACCAGCAGCCAAGATAGTACTAGCGGGGGGCCGGATGAGCAGTTCTTC
.	TRBV4-1	.	TRBJ2-7	CANSWDKSYEQYF	TGCGCCAACAGCTGGGACAAGTCCTACGAGCAGTACTTC
few	TRBV11-2	.	TRBJ2-7	CASSFEPKGWYEQYF	TGTGCCAGCAGCTTTGAACCCAAAGGATGGTACGAGCAGTACTTC
.	TRBV6-6	TRBD1	TRBJ1-1	CASSRGQGLWAEAFF	TGTGCCAGCAGCCGGGGACAGGGGTTATGGGCTGAAGCTTTCTTT
few	TRBV7-2	TRBD1	TRBJ2-3	CASSKRQGARIDTQYF	TGTGCCAGCAGCAAGAGACAGGGGGCAAGGATAGATACGCAGTATTTT
.	TRBV7-8	TRBD2	TRBJ2-5	CASSFLTSGGAGETQYF	TGTGCCAGCAGCTTCCTGACTAGCGGGGGGGCTGGGGAGACCCAGTACTTC
.	TRBV7-2	TRBD2	TRBJ2-7	CASSRTGLAGVKYF	TGTGCCAGCAGCCGAACGGGACTAGCGGGGGTTAAGTACTTC
few	TRBV7-8	.	TRBJ2-3	CASSLVRGVTDTQYF	TGTGCCAGCAGCTTAGTAAGAGGAGTCACAGATACGCAGTATTTT
.	TRBV6-6	.	TRBJ2-3	CASSYTPTGFGSDTQYF	TGTGCCAGCAGTTACACGCCGACAGGTTTTGGCTCAGATACGCAGTATTTT
many	TRBV4-3	.	TRBJ1-5	CASSQDWRQPQHF	TGCGCCAGCAGCCAAGATTGGCGGCAGCCCCAGCATTTT
few	TRBV4-3	TRBD2	TRBJ2-7	CASSPLGLADEQYF	TGCGCCAGCAGCCCTTTGGGACTAGCGGACGAGCAGTACTTC
.	TRBV20-1	TRBD1	TRBJ2-7	CSALPLHRGSRSYEQYF	TGCAGTGCTCTTCCTCTTCACAGGGGGTCTCGTTCCTACGAGCAGTACTTC
.	TRBV27	.	TRBJ2-7	CACSDTLGDEQYF	TGTGCCTGCAGCGATACCTTAGGGGACGAGCAGTACTTC
.	TRBV7-2	.	TRBJ2-7	CTSSLDIGGSYEQYF	TGTACCAGCAGCTTAGATATCGGGGGAAGCTACGAGCAGTACTTC
few	TRBV12-3/TRBV12-4	TRBD1	TRBJ1-1	CASSIQGARTEAFF	TGTGCCAGCAGTATACAGGGGGCTCGGACTGAAGCTTTCTTT
.	TRBV27	.	TRBJ1-5	CASSPVGLAVQNNQPQHF	TGTGCCAGCAGTCCGGTTGGGTTAGCGGTCCAAAACAATCAGCCCCAGCATTTT
.	TRBV20-1	.	TRBJ1-1	CSATGTREAFF	TGCAGTGCAACCGGGACGCGGGAAGCTTTCTTT
.	TRBV28	TRBD2	TRBJ2-5	CASSLGGRADETQYF	TGTGCCAGCAGCCTGGGAGGGAGGGCAGACGAGACCCAGTACTTC
.	TRBV5-1	TRBD2	TRBJ2-1	CASSSGLAGGPGDEQFF	TGCGCCAGCAGCTCAGGACTAGCGGGGGGGCCGGGCGATGAGCAGTTCTTC
few	TRBV7-2	.	TRBJ2-3	CASSLGGGLIDTQYF	TGTGCCAGCAGCTTAGGAGGGGGGCTCATAGATACGCAGTATTTT
.	TRBV7-9	.	TRBJ2-2	CASSLAPAGTGELFF	TGTGCCAGCAGCTTAGCGCCGGCCGGCACCGGGGAGCTGTTTTTT
few	TRBV10-3	TRBD2	TRBJ2-5	CAISGGLAMETQYF	TGTGCCATCAGTGGAGGACTAGCGATGGAGACCCAGTACTTC
.	TRBV20-1	.	TRBJ1-4	CSARVTGEKLFF	TGCAGTGCTAGAGTTACCGGTGAAAAACTGTTTTTT
.	TRBV10-3	.	TRBJ2-5	CAISEGGRQETQYF	TGTGCCATCAGTGAGGGAGGAAGACAAGAGACCCAGTACTTC
.	TRBV6-1	TRBD1	TRBJ1-2	CASRRVMTGEWNYGYTF	TGTGCCAGCAGGAGGGTAATGACAGGGGAGTGGAACTATGGCTACACCTTC
few	TRBV20-1	.	TRBJ2-1	CSPKGRLDEQFF	TGCAGTCCAAAAGGACGCCTGGATGAGCAGTTCTTC
.	TRBV6-5	.	TRBJ2-2	CASSHNQGVDTGELFF	TGTGCCAGCAGTCATAACCAGGGTGTTGACACCGGGGAGCTGTTTTTT
few	TRBV5-6	.	TRBJ1-1	CASSSTRGGTEAFF	TGTGCCAGCAGCTCAACTCGGGGGGGAACTGAAGCTTTCTTT
few	TRBV5-1	.	TRBJ2-1	CASSLDARGSGGEQFF	TGCGCCAGCAGCTTGGATGCCAGGGGCTCCGGCGGTGAGCAGTTCTTC
.	TRBV7-2	.	TRBJ2-1	CASSFIGTGSYNEQFF	TGTGCCAGCAGCTTCATCGGGACCGGGTCCTACAATGAGCAGTTCTTC